The 12 T cell receptor beta chains listed next were all sequenced from one sample in a study of blood T cell repertoires in COVID-19. Sequencing was performed with immunoSEQ multiplex PCR; in TCRdb, only in-frame clones are kept and a portion is missing. The repertoire consists of 200,000 to 300,000 clones, with roughly 85% occurring once and the leading ten covering approximately 9.1%. Source material: PBMCs or T cells enriched from blood (not recorded which). The receptors derive from a woman between 50 and 59 years old with acute COVID-19.

The gene calls are TRBV2 and TRBJ2-1; 10 bases fit TRBD2. Germline V gene data show CDR1 as SNHLY and CDR2 as FYNNEI. This CDR3 is 14 amino acids long. With V trimmed by 7 bases and J by 3 bases, 3 bases remained unmatched. CDR3 DNA sequence: TGTGCCAGCATGTCTAGCGGGGGCTACAATGAGCAGTTCTTC. Translating gives CASMSSGGYNEQFF.

This chain uses TRBV7-9 with TRBJ2-5, with 9 nucleotides matching TRBD1. CDR1 is SEHNR, CDR2 FQNEAQ, per germline (reference sequence). This CDR3 has 14 residues. After removal of 6 bases from V and 1 base from J, the junction contained 3 bases not matched to a gene. CDR3 amino acids: CASRGTGPQETQYF. The DNA for the CDR3 is TGTGCCAGCAGGGGGACAGGGCCCCAAGAGACCCAGTACTTC.

The V call is TRBV7-2, the J call TRBJ1-4, with TRBD1 identical over 7 bases. CDR1 SGHTA and CDR2 FQGNSA come from the germline V gene. Trimming took 2 bases from V and 6 from J; bases not matched to a gene: 6. There are 15 residues in the CDR3. CDR3 in amino acids: CASSLSLQGDEKLFF. DNA for the CDR3: TGTGCCAGCAGCTTATCGTTGCAGGGGGATGAAAAACTGTTTTTT.

V is TRBV13 and J is TRBJ1-2; D possibly corresponds to TRBD1 (5 bases). Germline V CDR1 and CDR2: PRHDT, FYEKMQ (reference sequence). The CDR3 sequence is 15 residues long. The V gene lost 0 bases and the J gene lost 0 bases, with 8 bases spanning the gap. Here the CDR3 reads CASSLGGVPNYGYTF. CDR3 sequence (DNA): TGTGCCAGCAGCTTAGGAGGGGTTCCTAACTATGGCTACACCTTC.

The rearrangement links TRBV5-1 to TRBJ1-5; D unresolved. The germline V gene encodes CDR1 SGHRS and CDR2 YFSETQ. The CDR3 contains 13 residues. V lost 0 bases to trimming and J lost 7 bases, with 8 bases between them. The chain's CDR3 is CASSLDKYQPQHF. In nucleotides, the CDR3 is TGCGCCAGCAGCTTGGACAAATACCAGCCCCAGCATTTT.

This clone was seen once. This chain connects TRBV3-1 (or the pseudogene TRBV3-2) to TRBJ2-7, with 9 positions matching TRBD1. The CDR3 has 16 amino acids. The V segment lost 1 base and the J segment 3 bases; nucleotides outside the gene matches: 7. CDR1 LGHDT and CDR2 YNNKEL come from the germline V gene (reference sequence). The chain's CDR3 is CASSQVSPGQGYEQYF. The CDR3 nucleotides are TGTGCCAGCAGCCAAGTTTCTCCGGGACAGGGCTACGAGCAGTACTTC.

The chain combines TRBV6-5 with TRBJ1-6; a weak D match, TRBD1 (6 bases). Per germline, CDR1 MNHEY and CDR2 SVGAGI. This CDR3 comprises 14 residues. The ends were cut back, 6 bases at V and 5 bases at J, with 11 bases in the middle. CDR3 region: CASSRDTNNSPLHF. The CDR3 DNA reads as TGTGCCAGCAGCCGGGACACTAATAATTCACCCCTCCACTTT.

The chain has TRBV19 and TRBJ2-2; 10 bases agree with TRBD2. Germline loops: CDR1 LNHDA, CDR2 SQIVND (reference sequence). This CDR3 contains 15 residues. Trimming at V came to 2 bases and at J to 5 bases, leaving 2 bases not matched to a gene. DNA for the CDR3: TGTGCCAGTAGTATAACTAGCGGGGTGACCGGGGAGCTGTTTTTT. Its translation: CASSITSGVTGELFF.

Only one count was recorded for this clone. V gene TRBV5-4 combines with J gene TRBJ2-7, with D maybe TRBD2 (5 bases). Germline V lookup: CDR1 SGHNT, CDR2 YYREEE (reference sequence). V lost 3 bases and J 0 bases, leaving 16 bases between the germline ends. CDR3 length: 16 amino acids. DNA for the CDR3: TGTGCCAGCAGCTCGGGGAAAGCTAAAAGCTCCTACGAGCAGTACTTC. Translation gives CASSSGKAKSSYEQYF.

The chain uses TRBV6-2 or TRBV6-3 and TRBJ2-1; possible D gene TRBD2, 6 bases. Germline V gene lookup returns CDR1 MNHEY and CDR2 SVGEGT. Trimming cost V 2 bases and J 8 bases, with 19 bases left between them. CDR3 size: 16 residues. The CDR3 loop reads CASSYVRQEGIDEQFF. The CDR3, as DNA: TGTGCCAGCAGTTACGTTCGGCAGGAGGGCATCGATGAGCAGTTCTTC.

This sequence joins TRBV9 and TRBJ2-2; the match to TRBD1 covers 7 bases. J lost 7 bases, V lost 3 bases, and 6 bases had no gene match. The germline V gene has CDR1 SGDLS and CDR2 YYNGEE. The CDR3 runs 14 residues. This CDR3 is CASSETGTDGELFF. In DNA, the CDR3 is TGTGCCAGCAGCGAGACAGGGACGGACGGGGAGCTGTTTTTT.

This clone was seen a single time. This chain uses TRBV5-4 with TRBJ2-1, with D perhaps matching TRBD1 (5 bases). V lost 4 bases and J 8 bases, leaving 16 bases between the germline ends. This CDR3 has 14 amino acids. Germline loops: CDR1 SGHNT, CDR2 YYREEE (reference sequence). CDR3 amino acids: CASSPIQGTDEQFF. CDR3 in DNA: TGTGCCAGCAGCCCGATCCAGGGAACCGATGAGCAGTTCTTC.